This TCR beta chain is drawn from a study of T cells after yellow fever vaccination. Study summary: Fractions low in cell number were prepared with SMART-Seq v4 Ultra Low Input.

The CDR3 sequence is 14 residues long. The germline gives CDR1 SEHNR, CDR2 FQNEAQ (reference sequence). Trimming pared 3 bases from V and 2 bases from J, leaving 9 bases between. Study conclusions and caveats: CD4 and CD8 compartments shared a small share of clonotypes, likely from convergent recombination. Post-booster samples contained most primary-vaccination clones (approximately 97% CD4, about 85% CD8). Researchers cautioned that FACS-sorted repertoires could harbor abundant clonotypes contaminating from the bulk population.

This clonotype was observed at least ten times. Its cognate antigen is unknown. TCRdb called the 5' RACE reads again in MiXCR, with one record for every CDR3 protein. The sample shows some 320,000 distinct CDR3 sequences, around 4.5% of them seen only once. Sequenced material: PBMCs, taken 15 days after the yellow fever booster vaccination. The chain carries TRBV7-9 and TRBJ2-3; a possible D gene is TRBD2 (5 bases). This TCR derives from a man younger than 30 who received the YFV17D yellow fever vaccine. The CDR3 DNA is TGTGCCAGCAGCTTCGGACTTACCACAGATACGCAGTATTTT. It codes for CASSFGLTTDTQYF.